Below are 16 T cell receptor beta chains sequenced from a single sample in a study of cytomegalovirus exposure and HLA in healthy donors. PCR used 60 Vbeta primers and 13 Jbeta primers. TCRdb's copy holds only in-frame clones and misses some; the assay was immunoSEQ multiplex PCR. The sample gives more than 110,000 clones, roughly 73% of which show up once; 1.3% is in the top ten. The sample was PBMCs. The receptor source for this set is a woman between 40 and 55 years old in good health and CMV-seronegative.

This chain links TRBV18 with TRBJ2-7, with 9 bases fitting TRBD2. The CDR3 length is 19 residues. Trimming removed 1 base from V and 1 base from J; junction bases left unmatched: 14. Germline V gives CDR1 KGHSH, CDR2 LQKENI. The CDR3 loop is CASSPRLSSGAIGSYEQYV. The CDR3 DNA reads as TGTGCCAGCTCACCACGTCTTTCTAGCGGGGCAATAGGTTCCTACGAGCAGTACGTC.

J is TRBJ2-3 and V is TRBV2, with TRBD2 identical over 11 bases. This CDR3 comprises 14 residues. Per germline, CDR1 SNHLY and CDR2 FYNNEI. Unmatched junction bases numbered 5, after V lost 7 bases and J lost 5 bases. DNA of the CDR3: TGTGCCAGCATCAAAACTAGCGGGGGAGATACGCAGTATTTT. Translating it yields CASIKTSGGDTQYF. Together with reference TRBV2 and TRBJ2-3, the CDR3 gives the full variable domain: EPEVTQTPSHQVTQMGQEVILRCVPISNHLYFYWYRQILGQKVEFLVSFYNNEISEKSEIFDDQFSVERPDGSNFTLKIRSTKLEDSAMYFCASIKTSGGDTQYFGPGTRLTVL.

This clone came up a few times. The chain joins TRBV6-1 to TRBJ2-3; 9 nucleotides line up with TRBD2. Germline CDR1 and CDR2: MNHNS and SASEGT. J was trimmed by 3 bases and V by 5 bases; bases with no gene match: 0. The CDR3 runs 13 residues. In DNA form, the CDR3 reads TGTGCCAGCAGTAGCGGGGGGACAGATACGCAGTATTTT. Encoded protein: CASSSGGTDTQYF.

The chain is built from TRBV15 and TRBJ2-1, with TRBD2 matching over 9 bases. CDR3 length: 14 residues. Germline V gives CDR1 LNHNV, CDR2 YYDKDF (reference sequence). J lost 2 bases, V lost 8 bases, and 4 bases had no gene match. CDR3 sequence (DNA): TGTGCCACCGCGGGAGGGTCCACCTACAATGAGCAGTTCTTC. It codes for CATAGGSTYNEQFF.

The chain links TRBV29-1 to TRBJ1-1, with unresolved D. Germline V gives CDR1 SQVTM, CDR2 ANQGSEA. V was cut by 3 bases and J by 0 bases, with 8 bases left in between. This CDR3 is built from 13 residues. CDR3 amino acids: CSVEGRMNTEAFF. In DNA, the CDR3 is TGCAGCGTTGAGGGCAGGATGAACACTGAAGCTTTCTTT.

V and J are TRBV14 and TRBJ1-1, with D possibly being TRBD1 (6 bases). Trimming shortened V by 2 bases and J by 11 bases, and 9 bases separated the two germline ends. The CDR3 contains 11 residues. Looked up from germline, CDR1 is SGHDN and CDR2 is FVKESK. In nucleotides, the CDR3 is TGTGCCAGCAGCCAATCGGGACACGCTTTCTTT. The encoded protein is CASSQSGHAFF.

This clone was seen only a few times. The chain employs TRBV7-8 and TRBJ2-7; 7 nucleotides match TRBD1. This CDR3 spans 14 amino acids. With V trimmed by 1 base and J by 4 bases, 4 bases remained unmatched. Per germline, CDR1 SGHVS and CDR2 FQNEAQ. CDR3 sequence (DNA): TGTGCCAGCAGCTTAGTCACAGGGGAATACGAGCAGTACTTC. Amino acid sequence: CASSLVTGEYEQYF.

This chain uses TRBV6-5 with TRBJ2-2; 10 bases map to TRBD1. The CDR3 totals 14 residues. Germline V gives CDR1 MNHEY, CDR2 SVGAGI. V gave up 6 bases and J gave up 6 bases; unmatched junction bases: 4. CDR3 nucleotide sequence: TGTGCCAGCAGGACAGGGGGCGCCCCCGGGGAGCTGTTTTTT. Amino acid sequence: CASRTGGAPGELFF.

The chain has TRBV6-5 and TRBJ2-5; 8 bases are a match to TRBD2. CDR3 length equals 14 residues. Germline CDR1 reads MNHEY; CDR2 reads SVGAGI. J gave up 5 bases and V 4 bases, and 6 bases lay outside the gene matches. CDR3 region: CASSLGGGSETQYF. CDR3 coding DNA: TGTGCCAGCAGTTTAGGCGGGGGGTCGGAGACCCAGTACTTC.

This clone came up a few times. The CDR3, as DNA: TGCGCCAGCAGCCAAGATTATTTTGGGGCATCTATGAACACTGAAGCTTTCTTT. Translated, it gives CASSQDYFGASMNTEAFF. The chain joins TRBV4-3 to TRBJ1-1; D possibly corresponds to TRBD1 (5 bases). V was pared by 0 bases and J by 0 bases, with 17 bases between. Germline CDR1 LGHNA, CDR2 YSLEER. The CDR3 runs 18 residues.

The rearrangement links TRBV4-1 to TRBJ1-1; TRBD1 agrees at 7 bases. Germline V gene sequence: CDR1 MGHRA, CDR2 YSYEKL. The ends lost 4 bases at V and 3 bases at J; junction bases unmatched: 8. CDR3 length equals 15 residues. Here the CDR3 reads CASSLRIGTDTEAFF. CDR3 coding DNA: TGCGCCAGCAGCCTCCGGATTGGGACAGACACTGAAGCTTTCTTT.

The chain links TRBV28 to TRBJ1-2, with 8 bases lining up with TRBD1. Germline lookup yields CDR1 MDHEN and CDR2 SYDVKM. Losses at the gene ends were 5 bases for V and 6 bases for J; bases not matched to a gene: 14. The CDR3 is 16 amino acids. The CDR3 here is CASSVAGQVLSDGYTF. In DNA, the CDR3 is TGTGCCAGCAGTGTGGCGGGACAGGTTTTATCAGATGGCTACACCTTC.

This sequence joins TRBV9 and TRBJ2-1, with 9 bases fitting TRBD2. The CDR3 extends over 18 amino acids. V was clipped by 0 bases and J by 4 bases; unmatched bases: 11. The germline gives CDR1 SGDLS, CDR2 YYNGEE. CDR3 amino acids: CASSVAFSGGGAYNEQFF. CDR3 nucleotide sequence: TGTGCCAGCAGCGTAGCTTTCTCCGGCGGGGGGGCATACAATGAGCAGTTCTTC.

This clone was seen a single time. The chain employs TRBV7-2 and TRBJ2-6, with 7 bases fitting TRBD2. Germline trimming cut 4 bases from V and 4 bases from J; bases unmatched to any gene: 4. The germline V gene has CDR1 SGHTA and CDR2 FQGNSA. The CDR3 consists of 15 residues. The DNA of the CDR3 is TGTGCCAGCAGCTCCCGGGAGGTGGGGGCCAACGTCCTGACTTTC. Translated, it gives CASSSREVGANVLTF.

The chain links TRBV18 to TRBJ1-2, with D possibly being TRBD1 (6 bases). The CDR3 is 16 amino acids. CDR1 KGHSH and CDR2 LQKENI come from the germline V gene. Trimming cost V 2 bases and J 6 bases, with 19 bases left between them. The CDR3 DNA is TGTGCCAGCTCACCAATTTTTGCGGGGGGCGAGGATGGCTACACCTTC. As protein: CASSPIFAGGEDGYTF.

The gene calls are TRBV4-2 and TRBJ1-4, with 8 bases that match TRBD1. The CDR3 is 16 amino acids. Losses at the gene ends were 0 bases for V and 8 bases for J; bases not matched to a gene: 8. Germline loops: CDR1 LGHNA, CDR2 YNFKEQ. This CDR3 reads CASSQDSTGVGEKLFF. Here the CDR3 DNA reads TGTGCCAGCAGCCAAGATTCGACAGGGGTGGGAGAAAAACTGTTTTTT.